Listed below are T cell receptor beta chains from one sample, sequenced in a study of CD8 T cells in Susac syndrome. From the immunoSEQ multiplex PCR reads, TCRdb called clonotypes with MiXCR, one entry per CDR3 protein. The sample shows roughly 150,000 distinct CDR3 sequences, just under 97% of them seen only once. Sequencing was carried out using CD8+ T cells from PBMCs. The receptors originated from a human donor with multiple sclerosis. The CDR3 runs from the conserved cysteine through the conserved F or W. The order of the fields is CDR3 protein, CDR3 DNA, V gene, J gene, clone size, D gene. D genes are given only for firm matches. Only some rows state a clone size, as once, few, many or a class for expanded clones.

CASSQSRGPSPDEAFF	TGCGCCAGCAGCCAAAGCCGTGGCCCATCCCCGGACGAAGCTTTCTTT	TRBV4-1	TRBJ1-1	.	.
CASSLADRAGTEAFF	TGTGCCAGCAGCTTAGCAGACAGGGCGGGGACTGAAGCTTTCTTT	TRBV7-6	TRBJ1-1	.	TRBD1
CASREGTGDGYTF	TGTGCCAGCAGAGAAGGGACAGGGGATGGCTACACCTTC	TRBV27	TRBJ1-2	once	TRBD1
CASSTKDGNYGYTF	TGTGCCAGCAGTACGAAGGACGGAAACTATGGCTACACCTTC	TRBV27	TRBJ1-2	.	.
CASSLGTWEGYTF	TGTGCCAGCAGCCTCGGGACGTGGGAAGGCTACACCTTC	TRBV9	TRBJ1-2	.	.
CASTNSPEELFF	TGTGCCAGTACTAACTCTCCTGAGGAGCTGTTTTTT	TRBV7-2	TRBJ2-2	.	.
CASSGRGNPETQYF	TGTGCCAGCAGCGGAAGGGGGAATCCGGAGACCCAGTACTTC	TRBV9	TRBJ2-5	once	.
CASSRDGASSYEQYF	TGTGCCAGTAGTCGCGACGGGGCCAGCTCCTACGAGCAGTACTTC	TRBV19	TRBJ2-7	.	.
CASWGPADTQYF	TGTGCCAGCTGGGGGCCCGCAGATACGCAGTATTTT	TRBV12-3/TRBV12-4	TRBJ2-3	.	.
CAWTPGLSSYNEQFF	TGTGCCTGGACCCCCGGGTTAAGCTCCTACAATGAGCAGTTCTTC	TRBV30	TRBJ2-1	.	.
CASSPQSYNEQFF	TGTGCCAGCAGTCCACAGTCCTACAATGAGCAGTTCTTC	TRBV12-3/TRBV12-4	TRBJ2-1	.	.
CSVVIGLNTEAFF	TGCAGCGTTGTAATAGGGCTGAACACTGAAGCTTTCTTT	TRBV29-1	TRBJ1-1	.	.
CASSDGRETQYF	TGCGCCAGCAGTGATGGCCGGGAGACCCAGTACTTC	TRBV10-2	TRBJ2-5	.	.
CATSGWGGRISGANVLTF	TGTGCCACCAGCGGATGGGGGGGAAGGATATCTGGGGCCAACGTCCTGACTTTC	TRBV15	TRBJ2-6	.	TRBD2
CSARAGASSYNSPLHF	TGCAGTGCTAGAGCAGGGGCATCGTCCTATAATTCACCCCTCCACTTT	TRBV20-1	TRBJ1-6	.	.
CASSTQTGVYEQYF	TGTGCCAGCAGTACACAAACAGGGGTCTACGAGCAGTACTTC	TRBV27	TRBJ2-7	.	TRBD1
CAISESATRDARRGYTF	TGTGCCATCAGTGAGTCTGCGACTCGGGACGCGCGACGAGGCTACACCTTC	TRBV10-3	TRBJ1-2	.	.
CSADRLADTQYF	TGCAGCGCGGACAGGTTGGCAGATACGCAGTATTTT	TRBV29-1	TRBJ2-3	.	TRBD1
CASSLLQAPSYNEQFF	TGTGCCAGCAGCTTACTACAGGCCCCATCCTACAATGAGCAGTTCTTC	TRBV7-8	TRBJ2-1	.	.
CASSQEDGSEAFF	TGTGCCAGCAGCCAAGAAGATGGAAGTGAAGCTTTCTTT	TRBV3-1	TRBJ1-1	.	.
CASSTPNRGDGYTF	TGTGCCAGCAGCACGCCCAATCGGGGGGATGGCTACACCTTC	TRBV7-9	TRBJ1-2	.	.
CASSLTGSHEQYF	TGCGCCAGCAGCTTGACAGGCTCCCACGAGCAGTACTTC	TRBV5-1	TRBJ2-7	.	.
CASTDRGLSPLHF	TGTGCCAGCACGGACAGGGGGCTTTCACCCCTCCACTTT	TRBV2	TRBJ1-6	once	TRBD1
CASRSGTGFETQYF	TGCGCCTCCAGATCCGGGACAGGGTTCGAGACCCAGTACTTC	TRBV23-1	TRBJ2-5	.	TRBD1
CASSHRTPSGANVLTF	TGTGCCAGCAGCCACCGTACACCCTCTGGGGCCAACGTCCTGACTTTC	TRBV13	TRBJ2-6	once	.
CASSVVGLATDTQYF	TGTGCCAGCAGCGTAGTGGGACTAGCGACAGATACGCAGTATTTT	TRBV9	TRBJ2-3	.	TRBD2
CSVEGAVGQGPTQAYNEQFF	TGCAGCGTTGAAGGGGCTGTGGGACAGGGACCAACCCAGGCCTACAATGAGCAGTTCTTC	TRBV29-1	TRBJ2-1	.	TRBD1
CASTGLRDQETQYF	TGTGCCAGCACAGGCCTCAGGGACCAAGAGACCCAGTACTTC	TRBV6-2/TRBV6-3	TRBJ2-5	.	.
CASSPVGTGELFF	TGTGCCAGCAGCCCGGTCGGCACCGGGGAGCTGTTTTTT	TRBV27	TRBJ2-2	.	.
CASSLGQGAEGYGYTF	TGCGCCAGCAGCTTGGGACAGGGAGCGGAGGGCTATGGCTACACCTTC	TRBV5-1	TRBJ1-2	.	TRBD1
CASSLGLAGSPVTDTQYF	TGTGCCAGCAGCTTGGGTCTGGCAGGGAGTCCCGTCACAGATACGCAGTATTTT	TRBV7-6	TRBJ2-3	.	.
CASSFLGQGNGYTF	TGTGCCAGCAGCTTCCTGGGACAGGGGAATGGCTACACCTTC	TRBV7-2	TRBJ1-2	.	TRBD1
CSARDRSARTEAFF	TGCAGTGCTAGAGATCGGTCTGCGCGGACTGAAGCTTTCTTT	TRBV20-1	TRBJ1-1	.	.
CASTDRVSGELFF	TGTGCCAGCACGGACAGGGTATCGGGGGAGCTGTTTTTT	TRBV9	TRBJ2-2	.	TRBD1
CSVEAGTNTEAFF	TGCAGCGTTGAAGCGGGTACGAACACTGAAGCTTTCTTT	TRBV29-1	TRBJ1-1	.	.
CASSLGQYSNQPQHF	TGTGCCAGCAGCCTCGGACAGTATAGCAATCAGCCCCAGCATTTT	TRBV3-1	TRBJ1-5	.	.
CASSPLTSGDTQYF	TGTGCCAGCAGTCCGTTGACTAGCGGAGATACGCAGTATTTT	TRBV7-9	TRBJ2-3	.	TRBD2
CASSYGPRETQYF	TGTGCCAGCAGCTACGGCCCCCGGGAGACCCAGTACTTC	TRBV7-9	TRBJ2-5	.	.
CASSFGVTQPQHF	TGTGCCAGCAGTTTCGGGGTAACTCAGCCCCAGCATTTT	TRBV27	TRBJ1-5	.	.